Below, one T cell receptor beta chain is given with its context. These data originate in a study of shared clonotypes between healthy human individuals. The CDR3 totals 14 residues. Germline assignment: CDR1 ENHRY and CDR2 SYGVKD. V was clipped by 5 bases and J by 5 bases; unmatched bases: 5. Some clones are missing from TCRdb's copy, which holds only in-frame ones; the method was immunoSEQ multiplex PCR. The sample lists about 600,000 clones; 97% were seen once. The sequencing sample was made of naive CD4+ T cells sorted from blood. Subset denoted: CD45RA+ positively selected. This clonotype originated in a woman aged 25-40 years in good health. V and J are TRBV10-3 and TRBJ2-7, with 11 bases lining up with TRBD2. The CDR3: CAISRLAGLDEQYF. CDR3 DNA sequence: TGTGCCATCAGTCGACTAGCGGGATTGGACGAGCAGTACTTC.